This T cell receptor (beta chain) is drawn from a study of somatic mutations in cytotoxic T cells in rheumatoid arthritis. Looking at the study overall: Patient blood was drawn as 30 ml EDTA; the draw came right after diagnosis and before any treatment.

Methods used by the authors: Matching published virus-specific TCRB sequences was rare for patient CD8+ clones that were larger than 1%. The assay was immunoSEQ multiplex PCR, and TCRdb's table has in-frame clones only and misses some. Clone size and the V and J calls come from that table; the DNA yielded D and trimming. Among under 20,000 clones listed, more than 60% were seen once. Each population, CD4+ and CD8+ cells, was isolated by positive magnetic bead selection and checked for purity by flow cytometry. V was clipped by 0 bases and J by 4 bases, with 6 bases between them. The germline V gene encodes CDR1 GTSNPN and CDR2 SVGIG (reference sequence). The CDR3 covers 13 residues. This clone was recorded once. What it binds is not known. Study observations and caveats: Slight TRBV07 underrepresentation in rheumatoid arthritis patients went unadjusted for multiple comparisons.

The source is an adult with rheumatoid arthritis. The rearrangement joins TRBV30 to TRBJ2-2; no clear D. Sequencing used CD8+ T cells sorted from blood. The CDR3 loop reads CAWSVHSTGELFF. DNA of the CDR3: TGTGCCTGGAGTGTACATAGCACCGGGGAGCTGTTTTTT.